This T cell receptor (beta chain) was captured in a study of shared clonotypes between healthy human individuals. The study's findings and limits: Some naive CD4 clonotypes, 4.5% to 5.5%, turned up in common across a handful of donors. Non-shared clonotypes had lower generation probabilities than those shared by all four donors.

The germline V and J ends were trimmed by 1 base and 3 bases, with 4 bases remaining between them. Germline CDR1 is SGHKS and CDR2 is YYEKEE (reference sequence). The CDR3 spans 13 residues. Worth noting for this clone: Its antigen is unknown.

The assay was immunoSEQ multiplex PCR, and TCRdb's table has in-frame clones only and misses some. The table includes about 2.4 million clones, 93% detected once. The chain couples TRBV5-5 to TRBJ2-2; D remains ambiguous. The material sequenced was naive CD4+ T cells from PBMCs. Specified subset: CD45RA+ positively selected. This receptor was taken from a man between 18 and 35 years old in good health. Some clones in this sample may be carry-over from other donors' samples. CDR3 in amino acids: CASSLRYTGELFF. CDR3 nucleotides: TGTGCCAGCAGCTTGAGATACACCGGGGAGCTGTTTTTT.